The clone carrying this T cell receptor beta chain was seen only once. Its cognate antigen is unknown. TCRdb's copy holds only in-frame clones and misses some; the assay was immunoSEQ multiplex PCR. The sample has around 400,000 clones; 70% to 90% are singletons. This sample was included in a study of cytomegalovirus exposure and HLA in healthy donors. With 8 bases clipped from V and 1 base from J, the junction kept 9 bases outside the gene matches. Germline CDR1 and CDR2: SNHLY and FYNNEI. This CDR3 has 17 residues. Broader study findings: Overall, about 160 TCR beta chains were annotated as cytomegalovirus-associated.

The J gene is TRBJ2-2, the V gene TRBV2; 11 bases line up with TRBD2. The sequencing input was PBMCs. The receptor's source is a woman in her late teens or twenties in good health and CMV-seronegative. The CDR3 reads CASDISTSGMNTGELFF. DNA of the CDR3: TGTGCCAGCGACATCTCGACTAGCGGGATGAACACCGGGGAGCTGTTTTTT.